One sample yielded the 20 T cell receptor beta chains listed below, sequenced in a study of shared clonotypes between healthy human individuals. This table comes from immunoSEQ multiplex PCR, and its TCRdb copy is limited to in-frame clones, with some not included. The table has more than 2 million clones, 90% to 95% seen once. Sequencing was performed on naive CD4+ T cells sorted from blood. The subset denotes: CD45RA+ positively selected. The receptors were sampled from a man between 18 and 35 years old in good health.

The CDR3 DNA is TGTGCCAGCAGTGAGCGGCCACAACACAATGAGCAGTTCTTC. As protein: CASSERPQHNEQFF. The gene calls are TRBV28 and TRBJ2-1, with a possible D match to TRBD2 (5 bases). CDR1 MDHEN and CDR2 SYDVKM come from the germline V gene. This CDR3 has 14 amino acids. V dropped 5 bases and J dropped 5 bases, with 13 bases sitting between them.

This clone showed up just once. The same CDR3 is also encoded by other DNA sequences in this sample. The V and J genes are TRBV2 and TRBJ1-1; D is ambiguous. V was cut by 4 bases and J by 0 bases, with 6 bases left in between. CDR3 length: 13 amino acids. Germline V gene lookup returns CDR1 SNHLY and CDR2 FYNNEI. CDR3 residues: CASSVGMNTEAFF. The CDR3, as DNA: TGTGCCAGCAGTGTTGGGATGAACACTGAAGCTTTCTTT.

The gene calls are TRBV28 and TRBJ2-1; D ambiguous. The V and J ends lost 7 bases and 0 bases respectively, with 10 bases between them. CDR3 size: 14 residues. In germline, CDR1 is MDHEN, CDR2 SYDVKM. The CDR3 reads CASTYLDSYNEQFF. DNA for the CDR3: TGTGCCAGCACCTACCTGGACTCCTACAATGAGCAGTTCTTC.

The rearrangement uses TRBV5-4 and TRBJ2-7; 7 nucleotides line up with TRBD2. The V segment lost 3 bases and the J segment 6 bases; nucleotides outside the gene matches: 3. CDR1 and CDR2 (germline): SGHNT, YYREEE (reference sequence). This CDR3 has 12 residues. CDR3 region: CASSSPGGEQYF. The CDR3 nucleotides are TGTGCCAGCAGCTCGCCGGGAGGCGAGCAGTACTTC.

V and J are TRBV9 and TRBJ2-1; D is undetermined. V shed 4 bases and J shed 4 bases, with 9 bases lying between them. The germline V gene encodes CDR1 SGDLS and CDR2 YYNGEE. The CDR3 contains 13 residues. Written as DNA, the CDR3 is TGTGCCAGCAGCCGAGACGTTTACAATGAGCAGTTCTTC. Encoded protein: CASSRDVYNEQFF.

This clone appeared a single time. V and J are TRBV2 and TRBJ2-3; no clear D. Germline-derived CDR1 and CDR2 are SNHLY and FYNNEI. Trimming cost V 2 bases and J 2 bases, with 11 bases left between them. The CDR3 runs to 15 residues. The CDR3 DNA sequence: TGTGCCAGCAGTGAACAGGCCACTTACACAGATACGCAGTATTTT. The encoded protein is CASSEQATYTDTQYF.

This chain uses TRBV9 with TRBJ1-6; D is unresolved. This CDR3 is built from 16 residues. Trimming took 4 bases from V and 8 from J, leaving 19 bases between them. The germline CDR1 and CDR2 sequences are SGDLS and YYNGEE. This CDR3 reads CASSPSVGINHSPLHF. The CDR3 nucleotides are TGTGCCAGCAGCCCCTCAGTAGGGATTAATCATTCACCCCTCCACTTT. The whole variable domain, remainder taken from reference TRBV9 and TRBJ1-6, is DSGVTQTPKHLITATGQRVTLRCSPRSGDLSVYWYQQSLDQGLQFLIQYYNGEERAKGNILERFSAQQFPDLHSELNLSSLELGDSALYFCASSPSVGINHSPLHFGNGTRLTVT.

The chain has TRBV5-1 and TRBJ1-6; no firm D call. Germline V gene sequence: CDR1 SGHRS, CDR2 YFSETQ. Trimming removed 0 bases from V and 10 bases from J, with 8 bases in between. There are 13 residues in the CDR3. In DNA form, the CDR3 reads TGCGCCAGCAGCTTGGGAGGCCGGTCACCCCTCCACTTT. It translates to CASSLGGRSPLHF.

This chain links TRBV7-9 with TRBJ2-3, with no clear D. V shed 1 base and J shed 3 bases, with 5 bases lying between them. The CDR3 totals 13 residues. The V gene's germline CDR1 is SEHNR and CDR2 FQNEAQ (reference sequence). CDR3 amino acids: CASSLELTDTQYF. DNA for the CDR3: TGTGCCAGCAGCTTAGAGTTGACAGATACGCAGTATTTT.

This chain uses TRBV5-1 with TRBJ2-3, with a weak D call TRBD2 (5 bases). CDR3 length: 14 residues. The V and J ends lost 5 bases and 3 bases respectively, with 13 bases between them. Germline-derived CDR1 and CDR2 are SGHRS and YFSETQ. CDR3 residues: CASSNGLATDTQYF. For the CDR3, the DNA is TGCGCCAGCAGTAATGGATTAGCGACAGATACGCAGTATTTT.

The chain couples TRBV6-1 to TRBJ2-7; 8 nucleotides line up with TRBD1. Trimming at V came to 7 bases and at J to 2 bases, leaving 7 bases not matched to a gene. CDR3 length equals 14 residues. The germline gives CDR1 MNHNS, CDR2 SASEGT. This CDR3 is CASTDHRGTYEQYF. Here the CDR3 DNA reads TGTGCCAGCACGGATCACAGGGGGACCTACGAGCAGTACTTC.

CDR3 residues: CASSLSFLGDSPLHF. CDR3 coding DNA: TGTGCCAGCAGCTTAAGTTTTTTGGGGGATTCACCCCTCCACTTT. This chain connects TRBV11-2 to TRBJ1-6, with a weak D call TRBD1 (5 bases). Trimming took off 2 bases at V and 8 bases at J, with 13 bases between the two ends. The CDR3 covers 15 residues. CDR1 is SGHAT, CDR2 FQNNGV, per germline.

The chain joins TRBV6-1 to TRBJ1-1; 9 positions agree with TRBD1. Germline values: CDR1 MNHNS, CDR2 SASEGT. The V segment lost 2 bases and the J segment 5 bases; nucleotides outside the gene matches: 3. The CDR3 length is 14 residues. This CDR3 reads CASSEPTGGTEAFF. The CDR3 DNA reads as TGTGCCAGCAGTGAACCGACAGGGGGAACTGAAGCTTTCTTT.

A single count supports this clone. The rearrangement links TRBV11-2 to TRBJ2-1; possible D gene TRBD1, 5 bases. Germline CDR1 and CDR2: SGHAT and FQNNGV. V was cut by 4 bases and J by 0 bases, with 10 bases left in between. This CDR3 contains 15 residues. Here the CDR3 DNA reads TGTGCCAGCAGCTCGGACAAGAGCTCCTACAATGAGCAGTTCTTC. This encodes CASSSDKSSYNEQFF.

This rearrangement joins TRBV7-2 to TRBJ2-3; 7 positions match TRBD2. The J segment lost 5 bases and the V segment lost 1 base, leaving 6 bases of the junction unmatched. The CDR3 is made up of 15 amino acids. Germline V gives CDR1 SGHTA, CDR2 FQGNSA. CDR3 amino acids: CASSLGGGSGDTQYF. CDR3 DNA sequence: TGTGCCAGCAGCTTAGGGGGAGGGAGTGGAGATACGCAGTATTTT.

The gene calls are TRBV5-4 and TRBJ2-3, with TRBD2 as a possible D gene (5 bases). The V gene's germline CDR1 is SGHNT and CDR2 YYREEE (reference sequence). The CDR3 length is 12 residues. Trimming stripped 3 bases from V and 9 bases from J, with 11 bases between. The DNA of the CDR3 is TGTGCCAGCAGCTCGCCGGGATTCACGCAGTATTTT. Its protein product is CASSSPGFTQYF.

V and J are TRBV10-3 and TRBJ2-1; D unclear. Trimming removed 6 bases from V and 8 bases from J, with 14 bases in between. The CDR3 length is 13 residues. Germline CDR1 is ENHRY and CDR2 is SYGVKD. CDR3 coding DNA: TGTGCCATCAGGCAGCCTGGGGTCGATGAGCAGTTCTTC. Residues: CAIRQPGVDEQFF.

The chain recombines TRBV7-8 with TRBJ2-7, with 9 bases lining up with TRBD1. This CDR3 spans 14 amino acids. The germline V gene encodes CDR1 SGHVS and CDR2 FQNEAQ. V lost 8 bases to trimming and J lost 6 bases; unmatched junction nucleotides: 11. The CDR3 is CASRRRGTGPEQYF. The CDR3 nucleotides read TGTGCCAGCCGCCGTCGGGGGACAGGGCCCGAGCAGTACTTC.

This rearrangement joins TRBV6-6 to TRBJ1-2, with D perhaps matching TRBD1 (5 bases). The CDR3 runs 13 residues. V was clipped by 2 bases and J by 4 bases, with 8 bases between them. The germline gives CDR1 MNHNY, CDR2 SVGAGI (reference sequence). The CDR3 DNA sequence: TGTGCCAGCAGTTACGACAGCTTCTATGGCTACACCTTC. It specifies CASSYDSFYGYTF.

CDR3 nucleotide sequence: TGTGCCAGCAGCCCGGGACAGGGTTTGGGACAGCCCCAGCATTTT. Amino acids: CASSPGQGLGQPQHF. The chain recombines TRBV7-2 with TRBJ1-5; TRBD1 agrees at 9 bases. V was pared by 5 bases and J by 7 bases, with 9 bases of the junction left unmatched. Germline V gene lookup returns CDR1 SGHTA and CDR2 FQGNSA. CDR3 length: 15 residues.